This T cell receptor beta chain was identified in a study of Ad26.COV2.S vaccination and SARS-CoV-2 variants. Assay used: immunoSEQ multiplex PCR; TCRdb lists only in-frame clones, some missing. The table lists fewer than 900,000 clones, around 89% of them singletons. Regarding treatment: approximately 18 received Ad26.COV2.S at low or high dose, single or two shots; about 5 received placebo; per-sample allocation not given. Sampling was performed 63 days after the first vaccine or placebo injection. An 18-55-year-old adult in Boston served as donor. Study conclusions and caveats: Considerable breadth of spike-specific CD8+ and CD4+ T cell responses has reportedly been documented following vaccination. The analyses of TCR breadth and depth may have understated the size of total T cell responses.

Comments on this clone: Its antigen is as yet unknown.

After removal of 7 bases from V and 2 bases from J, the junction contained 5 bases not matched to a gene. The germline V gene has CDR1 SQVTM and CDR2 ANQGSEA. This CDR3 comprises 13 residues. The TCR sequence derives from a person aged 18-65 years who received the Ad26.COV2.S COVID-19 vaccine or a placebo. The chain employs TRBV29-1 and TRBJ1-3, with 7 bases matching TRBD1. The sample was peripheral blood, taken in a trial of Ad26.COV2.S vaccine versus placebo. The CDR3 DNA is TGCAGCGCAACCGGGACAGCTGGAAACACCATATATTTT. Translated: CSATGTAGNTIYF.